These 20 T cell receptor beta chains were sequenced from one sample in a study of blood T cells in healthy people across ages (dated by TCRdb to 2015 to 2017). The library was produced with 5' RACE. The sequencer was an Illumina HiSeq 2500. The second PCR ran for roughly 7 to 11 cycles and used a J-beta primer mix along with a sample-barcoded 5' primer. The public sequencing data were trimmed at Q25 with fastp and processed into clonotypes with MiXCR by TCRdb, which kept only in-frame beta chains. Merged by CDR3 protein, the rows form single entries marked with the most common genes and DNA. The sample table records some 370,000 distinct CDR3 sequences; 45% to 60% of these occur just once. The top ten constitute around 50% of the sample. Sequencing input: blood. The receptors here all came from a man between 60 and 75 years old in good health.

This clonotype was found once. CDR3 sequence: CATSDTGQGRTEQFF. In nucleotides, the CDR3 is TGTGCCACCAGTGATACGGGACAGGGGCGCACTGAGCAGTTCTTC. The rearrangement uses TRBV24-1 and TRBJ2-1; 10 bases agree with TRBD1. The CDR3 spans 15 residues. Per germline, CDR1 KGHDR and CDR2 SFDVKD. J was trimmed by 9 bases and V by 3 bases; bases with no gene match: 7.

The V call is TRBV4-2, the J call TRBJ2-1; a possible D gene is TRBD2 (6 bases). The CDR3 covers 16 residues. Germline CDR1 is LGHNA and CDR2 is YNFKEQ. Trimming shortened V by 1 base and J by 0 bases, and 10 bases separated the two germline ends. CDR3 residues: CASSQGGVTSYNEQFF. In DNA form, the CDR3 reads TGTGCCAGCAGCCAAGGGGGGGTCACCTCCTACAATGAGCAGTTCTTC.

The V gene is TRBV20-1, the J gene TRBJ2-4; tentatively, D is TRBD2 (6 bases). CDR3 length equals 14 residues. V lost 4 bases and J 1 base, leaving 11 bases between the germline ends. CDR1 and CDR2 from the germline V gene are DFQATT and SNEGSKA (reference sequence). CDR3 in amino acids: CSATRELAKNIQYF. The CDR3 nucleotides are TGCAGTGCTACCCGGGAGTTGGCCAAAAACATTCAGTACTTC.

This chain uses TRBV3-1 with TRBJ2-3; D tentatively fits TRBD1 or TRBD2 (5 bases each). The CDR3 length is 15 residues. Trimming left V 1 base short and J 0 bases short, with 8 bases between. From germline, CDR1 is LGHDT and CDR2 YNNKEL (reference sequence). The CDR3 sequence: CASSQAGRSTDTQYF. The CDR3 DNA follows: TGTGCCAGCAGCCAAGCGGGACGGAGCACAGATACGCAGTATTTT.

The gene calls are TRBV12-3 or TRBV12-4 and TRBJ1-2; a possible D gene is TRBD1 (5 bases). Trimming removed 2 bases from V and 3 bases from J, with 13 bases in between. There are 15 residues in the CDR3. The CDR3, as DNA: TGTGCCAGCAGTTTATCCGGGGCTGGCGACTATGGCTACACCTTC. Amino acid sequence: CASSLSGAGDYGYTF.

This clonotype was seen a few times. The chain uses TRBV3-1 and TRBJ2-7, with D perhaps matching TRBD1 (6 bases). This CDR3 has 13 amino acids. V lost 4 bases, J lost 10 bases, and 17 bases lay in between. Germline V gene sequence: CDR1 LGHDT, CDR2 YNNKEL (reference sequence). The CDR3 here is CASSLSGTPFQYF. The DNA of the CDR3 is TGTGCCAGCAGCCTTTCCGGGACACCATTTCAGTACTTC.

This clonotype was detected a few times. The chain couples TRBV5-1 to TRBJ2-1; TRBD2 matches 10 bases. The CDR3 loop spans 15 amino acids. Germline values: CDR1 SGHRS, CDR2 YFSETQ. Trimming at V came to 0 bases and at J to 5 bases, leaving 2 bases not matched to a gene. CDR3 nucleotide sequence: TGCGCCAGCAGCTTGGTAGCGGGGGGCCACAATGAGCAGTTCTTC. It encodes CASSLVAGGHNEQFF.

This clonotype was observed at least ten times. V and J are TRBV20-1 and TRBJ2-7; 11 bases agree with TRBD2. J lost 2 bases, V lost 2 bases, and 14 bases had no gene match. The CDR3 consists of 18 residues. Germline V gene data show CDR1 as DFQATT and CDR2 as SNEGSKA (reference sequence). The CDR3 protein is CSARPKPGLAENAYEQYF. CDR3 sequence (DNA): TGCAGTGCTAGACCAAAGCCGGGACTAGCGGAAAATGCCTACGAGCAGTACTTC.

This chain's CDR3 is CSARDFSWENPYEQYF. In DNA, the CDR3 is TGCAGTGCTAGAGATTTTTCGTGGGAGAATCCGTACGAGCAGTACTTC. The rearrangement uses TRBV20-1 and TRBJ2-7; TRBD2 is a possible D gene (5 bases). Trimming took off 0 bases at V and 4 bases at J, with 19 bases between the two ends. CDR3 size: 16 residues. Germline loops: CDR1 DFQATT, CDR2 SNEGSKA (reference sequence).

V is TRBV4-1 and J is TRBJ1-2; D unclear. Trimming took off 1 base at V and 3 bases at J, with 9 bases between the two ends. The CDR3 covers 14 residues. Germline values: CDR1 MGHRA, CDR2 YSYEKL. CDR3 protein: CASSQVGEYYGYTF. Here the CDR3 DNA reads TGCGCCAGCAGCCAAGTTGGTGAATACTATGGCTACACCTTC.

The DNA of the CDR3 is TGTGCCAGCAGCTCCCCGTTCGGTAGCGGGGGGACTTCCTACAATGAGCAGTTCTTC. Amino acid sequence: CASSSPFGSGGTSYNEQFF. This sequence joins TRBV7-6 and TRBJ2-1; 10 nucleotides line up with TRBD2. Per germline, CDR1 SGHVS and CDR2 FNYEAQ. This CDR3 has 19 amino acids. Trimming at V came to 4 bases and at J to 1 base, leaving 13 bases not matched to a gene.

The rearrangement uses TRBV15 and TRBJ2-1; D remains unclear. The CDR3 covers 13 residues. Germline V CDR1 and CDR2: LNHNV, YYDKDF (reference sequence). The V end lost 5 bases, the J end lost 9 bases, and 14 bases lay between the germline ends. The DNA for the CDR3 is TGTGCCACCAGCGGAATGGAGATAGGTGAGCAGTTCTTC. Translated, it gives CATSGMEIGEQFF.

CDR3 residues: CSAQAGGAGDTQYF. CDR3 sequence (DNA): TGCAGTGCCCAAGCGGGGGGTGCGGGAGATACGCAGTATTTT. This chain links TRBV20-1 with TRBJ2-3; 9 bases are a match to TRBD2. V lost 6 bases to trimming and J lost 5 bases; unmatched junction nucleotides: 9. Germline values: CDR1 DFQATT, CDR2 SNEGSKA (reference sequence). CDR3 length: 14 amino acids.

The CDR3 DNA follows: TGTGCCAGCAGCCGGTCCGGGACTGGGCTCCACGAGCAGTACTTC. Its translation is CASSRSGTGLHEQYF. The chain combines TRBV7-2 with TRBJ2-7; weak D call: TRBD2 (6 bases). Trimming left V 5 bases short and J 5 bases short, with 19 bases between. This CDR3 is built from 15 residues. Per germline, CDR1 SGHTA and CDR2 FQGNSA.

Many counts were recorded for this clonotype. The chain joins TRBV29-1 to TRBJ2-1; 12 nucleotides align to TRBD2. V shed 7 bases and J 3 bases; nucleotides not matched to a gene: 1. The CDR3 extends over 13 amino acids. CDR1 SQVTM and CDR2 ANQGSEA come from the germline V gene. For the CDR3, the DNA is TGCAGCGGGACTAGCGGGGTCTACAATGAGCAGTTCTTC. It encodes CSGTSGVYNEQFF.

In its sample, this clonotype was seen a few times. Compared with germline, one end of the junction differs, possibly owing to a read error. V is TRBV12-3 or TRBV12-4 and J is TRBJ2-1; no clear D. This CDR3 region has 12 residues. CDR3 sequence: CASSSAYYEQFF. CDR3 in DNA: TGTGCCAGCAGCTCCGCCTACTATGAGCAGTTCTTC.

This clonotype was detected only a few times. The chain carries TRBV5-1 and TRBJ1-2; D remains unclear. Between the trimmed V and J ends, which lost 4 bases and 0 bases, there was a span of 13 bases. The CDR3 contains 15 residues. CDR1 and CDR2 (germline): SGHRS, YFSETQ. The CDR3 spells CASSQSARANYGYTF. The CDR3 coding sequence is TGCGCCAGCAGCCAATCCGCCCGGGCTAACTATGGCTACACCTTC.

The rearrangement links TRBV7-2 to TRBJ2-7; D is perhaps TRBD1 (5 bases). The CDR3 consists of 15 residues. CDR1 SGHTA and CDR2 FQGNSA come from the germline V gene. The V end lost 0 bases, the J end lost 6 bases, and 15 bases lay between the germline ends. The CDR3 DNA reads as TGTGCCAGCAGCTTAGCGAGCAGGGCACTGGGCGAGCAGTACTTC. Encoded protein: CASSLASRALGEQYF.

The rearrangement uses TRBV28 and TRBJ2-3; a weak D match, TRBD1 (6 bases). Per germline, CDR1 MDHEN and CDR2 SYDVKM. Between the trimmed V and J ends, which lost 8 bases and 0 bases, there was a span of 9 bases. The CDR3 is made up of 13 amino acids. CDR3 in DNA: TGTGCCAGCTTACAGGGAAGCACAGATACGCAGTATTTT. Translated: CASLQGSTDTQYF.

This clonotype was seen only a few times. This rearrangement joins TRBV20-1 to TRBJ1-2, with D possibly being TRBD1 (5 bases). The CDR3 is 14 amino acids. The ends were cut back, 0 bases at V and 8 bases at J, with 16 bases in the middle. CDR1 DFQATT and CDR2 SNEGSKA come from the germline V gene (reference sequence). The CDR3 region has the DNA TGCAGTGCTAGAGAAGCAGGGCGAAGTCAAGGCTACACCTTC. Its protein product is CSAREAGRSQGYTF.